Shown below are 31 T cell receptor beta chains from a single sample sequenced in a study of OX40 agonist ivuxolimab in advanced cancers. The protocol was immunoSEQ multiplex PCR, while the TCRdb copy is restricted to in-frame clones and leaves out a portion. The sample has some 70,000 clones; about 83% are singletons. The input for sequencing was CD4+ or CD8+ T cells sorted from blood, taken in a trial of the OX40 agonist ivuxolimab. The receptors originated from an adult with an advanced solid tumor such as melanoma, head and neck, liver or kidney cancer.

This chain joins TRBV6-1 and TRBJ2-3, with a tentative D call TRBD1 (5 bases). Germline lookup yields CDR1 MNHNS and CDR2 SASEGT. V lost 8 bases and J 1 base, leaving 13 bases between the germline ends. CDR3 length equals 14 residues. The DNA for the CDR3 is TGTGCCAGCGTTTGGGTAGGGGGCACAGATACGCAGTATTTT. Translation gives CASVWVGGTDTQYF.

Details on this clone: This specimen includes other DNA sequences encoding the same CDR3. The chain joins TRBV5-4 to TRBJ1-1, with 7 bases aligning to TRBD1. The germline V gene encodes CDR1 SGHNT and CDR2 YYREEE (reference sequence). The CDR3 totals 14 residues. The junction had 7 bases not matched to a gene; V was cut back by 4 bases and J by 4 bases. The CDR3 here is CASSTYRGGTEAFF. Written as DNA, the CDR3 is TGTGCCAGCAGCACCTACAGGGGCGGCACTGAAGCTTTCTTT.

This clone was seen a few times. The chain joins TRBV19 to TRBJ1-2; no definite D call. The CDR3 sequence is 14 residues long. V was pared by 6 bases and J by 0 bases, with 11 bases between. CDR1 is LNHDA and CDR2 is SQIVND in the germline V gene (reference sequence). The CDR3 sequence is CASSQSVANYGYTF. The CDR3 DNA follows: TGTGCCAGTAGCCAGTCTGTAGCTAACTATGGCTACACCTTC.

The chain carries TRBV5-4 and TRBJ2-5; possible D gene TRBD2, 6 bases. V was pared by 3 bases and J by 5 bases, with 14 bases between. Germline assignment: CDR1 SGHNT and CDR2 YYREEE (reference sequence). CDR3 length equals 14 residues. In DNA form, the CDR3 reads TGTGCCAGCAGCTCCAAGATCGCGGGGGAGACCCAGTACTTC. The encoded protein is CASSSKIAGETQYF. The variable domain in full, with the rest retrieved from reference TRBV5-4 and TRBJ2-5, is ETGVTQSPTHLIKTRGQQVTLRCSSQSGHNTVSWYQQALGQGPQFIFQYYREEENGRGNFPPRFSGLQFPNYSSELNVNALELDDSALYLCASSSKIAGETQYFGPGTRLLVL.

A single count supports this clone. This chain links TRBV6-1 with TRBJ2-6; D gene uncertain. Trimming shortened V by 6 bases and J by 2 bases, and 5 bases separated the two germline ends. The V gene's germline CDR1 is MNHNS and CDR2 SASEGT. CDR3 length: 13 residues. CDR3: CASRAAGANVLTF. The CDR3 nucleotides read TGTGCCAGCAGAGCAGCTGGGGCCAACGTCCTGACTTTC.

The CDR3, as DNA: TGTGCCAGCAGCGGGACAGGTATTAGCAATCAGCCCCAGCATTTT. It translates to CASSGTGISNQPQHF. The chain joins TRBV2 to TRBJ1-5; 8 bases align to TRBD1. V dropped 6 bases and J dropped 0; count of bases not matched to a gene: 4. The CDR3 sequence is 15 residues long. Germline loops: CDR1 SNHLY, CDR2 FYNNEI. The whole variable domain, remainder taken from reference TRBV2 and TRBJ1-5, is EPEVTQTPSHQVTQMGQEVILRCVPISNHLYFYWYRQILGQKVEFLVSFYNNEISEKSEIFDDQFSVERPDGSNFTLKIRSTKLEDSAMYFCASSGTGISNQPQHFGDGTRLSIL.

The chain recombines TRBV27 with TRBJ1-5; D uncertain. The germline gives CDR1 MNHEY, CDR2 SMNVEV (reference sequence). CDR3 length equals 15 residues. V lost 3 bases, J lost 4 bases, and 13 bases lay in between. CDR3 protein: CASSLGRERNQPQHF. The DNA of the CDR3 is TGTGCCAGCAGTTTGGGGAGGGAGAGGAATCAGCCCCAGCATTTT.

The CDR3 DNA reads TGTGCCAGCAGCACACAGGGGTATGGCTACACCTTC. Protein sequence: CASSTQGYGYTF. The chain carries TRBV7-2 and TRBJ1-2, with 7 bases that match TRBD1. Germline V gene data show CDR1 as SGHTA and CDR2 as FQGNSA. Germline trimming cut 5 bases from V and 5 bases from J; bases unmatched to any gene: 2. This CDR3 has 12 residues.

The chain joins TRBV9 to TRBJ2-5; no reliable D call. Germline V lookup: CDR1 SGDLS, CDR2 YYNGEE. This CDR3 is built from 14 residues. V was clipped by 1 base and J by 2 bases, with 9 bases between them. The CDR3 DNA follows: TGTGCCAGCAGCGTACGTGACCAGCAAGAGACCCAGTACTTC. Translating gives CASSVRDQQETQYF.

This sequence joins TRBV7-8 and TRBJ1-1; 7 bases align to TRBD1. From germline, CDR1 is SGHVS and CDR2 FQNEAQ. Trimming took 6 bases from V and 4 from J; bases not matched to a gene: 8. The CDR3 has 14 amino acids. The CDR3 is CASRYQGEATEAFF. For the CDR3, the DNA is TGTGCCAGCAGGTATCAGGGGGAAGCCACTGAAGCTTTCTTT.

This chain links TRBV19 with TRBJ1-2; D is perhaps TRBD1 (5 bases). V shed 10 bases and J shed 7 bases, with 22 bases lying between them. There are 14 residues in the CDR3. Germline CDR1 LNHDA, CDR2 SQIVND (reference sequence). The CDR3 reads CATTKTGAPSGYTF. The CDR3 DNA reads TGTGCCACCACAAAGACCGGGGCCCCGTCTGGCTACACCTTC. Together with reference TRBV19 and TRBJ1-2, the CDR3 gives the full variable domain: DGGITQSPKYLFRKEGQNVTLSCEQNLNHDAMYWYRQDPGQGLRLIYYSQIVNDFQKGDIAEGYSVSREKKESFPLTVTSAQKNPTAFYLCATTKTGAPSGYTFGSGTRLTVV.

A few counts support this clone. The CDR3: CASSEQARGHLTGELFF. In DNA, the CDR3 is TGTGCCAGCAGCGAGCAAGCCCGGGGTCACCTCACCGGGGAGCTGTTTTTT. This chain joins TRBV9 and TRBJ2-2; a weak D match, TRBD2 (5 bases). In germline, CDR1 is SGDLS, CDR2 YYNGEE. This CDR3 contains 17 residues. Between the trimmed V and J ends, which lost 3 bases and 4 bases, there was a span of 19 bases.

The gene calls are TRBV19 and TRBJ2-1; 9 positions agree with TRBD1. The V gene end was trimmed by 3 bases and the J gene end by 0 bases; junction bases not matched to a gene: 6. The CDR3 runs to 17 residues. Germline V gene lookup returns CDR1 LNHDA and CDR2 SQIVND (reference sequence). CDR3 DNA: TGTGCCAGTAGTATTTCGGGGACAGGGCGCTCCTACAATGAGCAGTTCTTC. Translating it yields CASSISGTGRSYNEQFF.

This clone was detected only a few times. CDR3 in DNA: TGTGCCAGCAGTGAATTGTGGACAGATGGCTACACCTTC. Its translation: CASSELWTDGYTF. The rearrangement joins TRBV2 to TRBJ1-2, with D possibly matching TRBD1 (6 bases). V dropped 2 bases and J dropped 6 bases, with 10 bases sitting between them. CDR3 length equals 13 residues. Germline lookup yields CDR1 SNHLY and CDR2 FYNNEI.

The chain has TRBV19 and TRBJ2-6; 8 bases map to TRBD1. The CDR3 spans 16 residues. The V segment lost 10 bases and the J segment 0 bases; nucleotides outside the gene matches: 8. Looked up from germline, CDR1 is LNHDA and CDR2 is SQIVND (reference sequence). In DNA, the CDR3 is TGTGCCACGACAGGGGTCATAAGCTCTGGGGCCAACGTCCTGACTTTC. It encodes CATTGVISSGANVLTF.

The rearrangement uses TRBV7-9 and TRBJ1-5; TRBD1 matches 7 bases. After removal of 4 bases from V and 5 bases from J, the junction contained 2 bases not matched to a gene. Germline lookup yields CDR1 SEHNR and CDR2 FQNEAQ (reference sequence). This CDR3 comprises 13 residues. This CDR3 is CASSSRGDQPQHF. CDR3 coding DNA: TGTGCCAGCAGCTCCAGGGGGGATCAGCCCCAGCATTTT.

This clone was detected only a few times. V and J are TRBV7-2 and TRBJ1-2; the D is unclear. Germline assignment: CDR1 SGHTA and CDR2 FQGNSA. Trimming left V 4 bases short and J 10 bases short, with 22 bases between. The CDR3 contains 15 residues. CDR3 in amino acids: CASSSKQVHKEDYTF. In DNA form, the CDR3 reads TGTGCCAGCAGCTCCAAGCAGGTCCACAAGGAAGACTACACCTTC.

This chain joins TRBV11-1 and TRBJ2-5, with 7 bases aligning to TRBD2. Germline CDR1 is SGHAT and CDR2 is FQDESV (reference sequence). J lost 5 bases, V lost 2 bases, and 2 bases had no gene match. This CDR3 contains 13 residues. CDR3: CASSLRGGETQYF. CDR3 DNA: TGTGCCAGCAGCTTAAGGGGAGGGGAGACCCAGTACTTC. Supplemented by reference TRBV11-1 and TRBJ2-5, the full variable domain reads EAEVAQSPRYKITEKSQAVAFWCDPISGHATLYWYRQILGQGPELLVQFQDESVVDDSQLPKDRFSAERLKGVDSTLKIQPAELGDSAMYLCASSLRGGETQYFGPGTRLLVL.

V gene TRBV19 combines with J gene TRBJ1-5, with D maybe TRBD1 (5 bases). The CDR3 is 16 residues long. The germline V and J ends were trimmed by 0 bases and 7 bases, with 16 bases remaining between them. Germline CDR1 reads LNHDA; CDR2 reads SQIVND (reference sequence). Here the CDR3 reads CASSIDLWQGRQPQHF. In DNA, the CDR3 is TGTGCCAGTAGTATAGATCTCTGGCAGGGTAGGCAGCCCCAGCATTTT. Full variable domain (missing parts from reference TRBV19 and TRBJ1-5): DGGITQSPKYLFRKEGQNVTLSCEQNLNHDAMYWYRQDPGQGLRLIYYSQIVNDFQKGDIAEGYSVSREKKESFPLTVTSAQKNPTAFYLCASSIDLWQGRQPQHFGDGTRLSIL.

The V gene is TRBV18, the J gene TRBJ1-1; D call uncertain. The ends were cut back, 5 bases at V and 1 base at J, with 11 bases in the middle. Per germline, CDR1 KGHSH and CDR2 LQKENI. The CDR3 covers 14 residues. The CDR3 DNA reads TGTGCCAGCTCAACCCAGGCCACGAACACTGAAGCTTTCTTT. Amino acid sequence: CASSTQATNTEAFF.

The CDR3 DNA sequence: TGTGCCAGCAGCTTGGGAGGGGGCGCACGCAATGAGCAGTTCTTC. Its protein is CASSLGGGARNEQFF. The chain recombines TRBV5-6 with TRBJ2-1; 7 nucleotides match TRBD1. The V gene end was trimmed by 0 bases and the J gene end by 6 bases; junction bases not matched to a gene: 6. Per germline, CDR1 SGHDT and CDR2 YYEEEE. The CDR3 runs 15 residues.

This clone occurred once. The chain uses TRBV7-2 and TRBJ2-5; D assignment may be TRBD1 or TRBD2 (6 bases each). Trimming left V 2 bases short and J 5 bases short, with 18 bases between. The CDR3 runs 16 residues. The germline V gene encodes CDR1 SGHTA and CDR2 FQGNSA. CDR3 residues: CASSLMGPRGAETQYF. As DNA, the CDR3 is TGTGCCAGCAGCTTAATGGGACCGAGGGGGGCGGAGACCCAGTACTTC.

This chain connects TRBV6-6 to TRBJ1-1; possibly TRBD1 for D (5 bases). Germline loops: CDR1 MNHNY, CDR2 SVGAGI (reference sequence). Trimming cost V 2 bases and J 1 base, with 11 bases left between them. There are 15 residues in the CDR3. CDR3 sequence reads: CASSYRMGTNTEAFF. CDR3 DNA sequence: TGTGCCAGCAGTTACCGGATGGGGACGAACACTGAAGCTTTCTTT.

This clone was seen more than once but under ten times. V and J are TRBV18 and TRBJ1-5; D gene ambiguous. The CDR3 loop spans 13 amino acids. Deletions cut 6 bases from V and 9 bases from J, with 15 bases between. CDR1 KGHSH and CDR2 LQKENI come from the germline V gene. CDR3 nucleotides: TGTGCCAGCTCGCTCAACCCCTCAGCGCCCCAGCATTTT. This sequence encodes CASSLNPSAPQHF.

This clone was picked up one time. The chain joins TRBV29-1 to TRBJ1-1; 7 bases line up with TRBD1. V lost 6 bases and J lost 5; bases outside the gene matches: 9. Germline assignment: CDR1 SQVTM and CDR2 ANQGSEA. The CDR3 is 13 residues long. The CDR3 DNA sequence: TGCAGCGTGATAGGACAGGCGGGTACTGAAGCTTTCTTT. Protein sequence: CSVIGQAGTEAFF.

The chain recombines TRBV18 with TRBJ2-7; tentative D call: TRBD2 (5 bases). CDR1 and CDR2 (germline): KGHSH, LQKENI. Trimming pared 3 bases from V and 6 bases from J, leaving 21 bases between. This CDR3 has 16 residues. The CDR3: CASSPSNTVLGVEQYF. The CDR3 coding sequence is TGTGCCAGCTCACCCTCCAACACGGTCCTGGGAGTCGAGCAGTACTTC.

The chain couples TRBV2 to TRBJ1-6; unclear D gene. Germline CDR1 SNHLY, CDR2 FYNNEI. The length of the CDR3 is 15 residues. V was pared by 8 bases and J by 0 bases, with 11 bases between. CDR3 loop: CASAGVSSYNSPLHF. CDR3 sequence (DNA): TGTGCCAGCGCCGGTGTTAGCTCCTATAATTCACCCCTCCACTTT.

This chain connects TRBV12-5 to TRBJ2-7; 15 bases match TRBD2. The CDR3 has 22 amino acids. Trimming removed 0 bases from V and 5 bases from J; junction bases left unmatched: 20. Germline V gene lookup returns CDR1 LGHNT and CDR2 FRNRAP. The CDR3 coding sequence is TGTGCTAGTGGTTTGGTACTGGGGCTGCTCGGGACTAGCGGGGGGTCCCGACACGAGCAGTACTTC. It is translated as CASGLVLGLLGTSGGSRHEQYF.

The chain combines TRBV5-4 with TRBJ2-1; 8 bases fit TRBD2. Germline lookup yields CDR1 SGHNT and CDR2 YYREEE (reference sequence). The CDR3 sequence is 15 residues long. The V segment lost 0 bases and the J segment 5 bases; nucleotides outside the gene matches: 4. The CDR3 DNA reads TGTGCCAGCAGCTTGGTAGGACTAGCCAACAATGAGCAGTTCTTC. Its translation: CASSLVGLANNEQFF.

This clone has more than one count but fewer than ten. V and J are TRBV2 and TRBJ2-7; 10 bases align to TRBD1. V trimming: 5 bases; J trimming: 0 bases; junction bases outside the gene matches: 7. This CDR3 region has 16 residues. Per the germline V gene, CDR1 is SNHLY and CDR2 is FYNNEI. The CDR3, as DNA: TGTGCCAGCAGTACCGACAGGGGGCTTATCTCCTACGAGCAGTACTTC. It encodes CASSTDRGLISYEQYF.

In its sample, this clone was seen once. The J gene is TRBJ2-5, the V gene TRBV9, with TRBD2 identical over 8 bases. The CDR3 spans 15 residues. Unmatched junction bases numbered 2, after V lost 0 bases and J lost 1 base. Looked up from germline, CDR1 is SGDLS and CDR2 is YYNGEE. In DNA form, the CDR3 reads TGTGCCAGCAGCGTAGCAGGGACTAGCCAAGAGACCCAGTACTTC. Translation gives CASSVAGTSQETQYF.